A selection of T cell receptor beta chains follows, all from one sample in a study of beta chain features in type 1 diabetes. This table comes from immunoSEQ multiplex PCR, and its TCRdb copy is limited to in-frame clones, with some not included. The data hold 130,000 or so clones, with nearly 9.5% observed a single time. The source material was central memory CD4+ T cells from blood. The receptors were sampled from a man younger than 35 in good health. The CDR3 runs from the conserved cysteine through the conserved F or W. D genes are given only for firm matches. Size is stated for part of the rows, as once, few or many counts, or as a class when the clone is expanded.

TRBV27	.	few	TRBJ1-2	CASSSLGRGGYGYTF	TGTGCCAGCAGTTCCCTAGGGAGGGGTGGGTATGGCTACACCTTC
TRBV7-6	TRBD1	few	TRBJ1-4	CASSLTGENEKLFF	TGTGCCAGCAGCTTAACAGGGGAAAATGAAAAACTGTTTTTT
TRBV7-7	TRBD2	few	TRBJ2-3	CAVSGLAGKDTQYF	TGTGCCGTCTCGGGACTAGCGGGGAAGGATACGCAGTATTTT
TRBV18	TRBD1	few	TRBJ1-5	CASSRGQGNQPQHF	TGTGCCAGCTCACGGGGACAGGGTAATCAGCCCCAGCATTTT
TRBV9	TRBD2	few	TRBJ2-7	CASSVGGLAGAYEQYF	TGTGCCAGCAGCGTAGGAGGGCTAGCGGGGGCCTACGAGCAGTACTTC
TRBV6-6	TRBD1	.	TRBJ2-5	CASSYRGPETQYF	TGTGCCAGCAGTTACAGGGGGCCAGAGACCCAGTACTTC
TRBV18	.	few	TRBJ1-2	CASSPDTLSDGYTF	TGTGCCAGCTCACCGGACACACTCTCAGATGGCTACACCTTC
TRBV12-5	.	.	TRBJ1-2	CASGLEFNYGYTF	TGTGCTAGTGGTTTAGAGTTTAACTATGGCTACACCTTC
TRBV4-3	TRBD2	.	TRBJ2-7	CASSQDIGGAEQYF	TGCGCCAGCAGCCAAGATATCGGGGGGGCCGAGCAGTACTTC
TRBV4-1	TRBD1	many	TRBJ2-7	CASSHAPGQGSYEQYF	TGCGCCAGCAGCCACGCACCGGGACAGGGGTCCTACGAGCAGTACTTC
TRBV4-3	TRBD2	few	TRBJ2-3	CASSQVAGGISTDTQYF	TGCGCCAGCAGCCAAGTAGCGGGGGGAATTAGCACAGATACGCAGTATTTT
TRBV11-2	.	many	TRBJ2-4	CASSLGQENIQYF	TGTGCCAGCAGCTTAGGTCAGGAAAACATTCAGTACTTC
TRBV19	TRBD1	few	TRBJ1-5	CASSPDRGQPQHF	TGTGCCAGTAGCCCCGACAGGGGCCAGCCCCAGCATTTT